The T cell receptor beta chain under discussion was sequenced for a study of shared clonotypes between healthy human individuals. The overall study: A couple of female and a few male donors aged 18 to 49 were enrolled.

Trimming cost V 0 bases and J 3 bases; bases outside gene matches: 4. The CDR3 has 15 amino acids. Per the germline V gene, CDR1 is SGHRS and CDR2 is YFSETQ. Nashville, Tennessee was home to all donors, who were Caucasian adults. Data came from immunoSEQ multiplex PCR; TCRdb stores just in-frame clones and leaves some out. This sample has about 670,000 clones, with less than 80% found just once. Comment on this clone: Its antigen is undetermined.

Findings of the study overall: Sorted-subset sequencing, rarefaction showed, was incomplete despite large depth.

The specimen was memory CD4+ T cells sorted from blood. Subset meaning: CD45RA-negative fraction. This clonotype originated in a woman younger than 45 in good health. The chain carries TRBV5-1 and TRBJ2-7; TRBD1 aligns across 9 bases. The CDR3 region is CASSLGTGAIYEQYF. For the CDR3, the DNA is TGCGCCAGCAGCTTGGGGACAGGGGCCATCTACGAGCAGTACTTC.